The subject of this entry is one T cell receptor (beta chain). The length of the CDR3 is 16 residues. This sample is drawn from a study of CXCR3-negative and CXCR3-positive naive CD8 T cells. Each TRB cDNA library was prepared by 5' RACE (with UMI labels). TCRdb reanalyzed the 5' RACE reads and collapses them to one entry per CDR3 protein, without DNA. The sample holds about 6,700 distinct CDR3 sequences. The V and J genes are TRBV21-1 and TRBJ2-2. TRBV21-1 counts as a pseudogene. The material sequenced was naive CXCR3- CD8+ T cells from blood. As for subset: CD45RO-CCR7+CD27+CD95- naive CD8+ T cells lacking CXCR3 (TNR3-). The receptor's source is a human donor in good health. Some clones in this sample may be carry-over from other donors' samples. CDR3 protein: CASSKDISVDTGELFF.